One sample yielded the 10 T cell receptor beta chains listed below, sequenced in a study of cytomegalovirus exposure and HLA in healthy donors. Vbeta (60) and Jbeta (13) primers were used in the PCR. This table comes from immunoSEQ multiplex PCR, and its TCRdb copy is limited to in-frame clones, with some not included. The repertoire includes roughly 110,000 clones, approximately 76% of them detected once, and approximately 2% sits in the top ten. The specimen was PBMCs. The receptors shown here come from a man aged 18 to 35 in good health and CMV-seronegative.

Many counts were recorded for this clone. This chain connects TRBV5-4 to TRBJ2-7, with TRBD2 as a possible D gene (7 bases). Germline V CDR1 and CDR2: SGHNT, YYREEE (reference sequence). With 0 bases removed from V and 2 bases from J, the gap between germline ends came to 21 bases. The CDR3 sequence is 18 residues long. Here the CDR3 reads CASSLASGGAFRTYEQYF. Written as DNA, the CDR3 is TGTGCCAGCAGCTTGGCTTCGGGGGGCGCATTTAGGACCTACGAGCAGTACTTC.

CDR3 DNA sequence: TGCGCCAGCAGCTTTCGAGGGAACAGCGGCACAGATACGCAGTATTTT. It codes for CASSFRGNSGTDTQYF. V gene TRBV5-1 combines with J gene TRBJ2-3; a possible D gene is TRBD2 (5 bases). The length of the CDR3 is 16 residues. The germline V gene has CDR1 SGHRS and CDR2 YFSETQ. With 2 bases removed from V and 1 base from J, the gap between germline ends came to 14 bases. Filled out from reference TRBV5-1 and TRBJ2-3, the complete variable domain reads KAGVTQTPRYLIKTRGQQVTLSCSPISGHRSVSWYQQTPGQGLQFLFEYFSETQRNKGNFPGRFSGRQFSNSRSEMNVSTLELGDSALYLCASSFRGNSGTDTQYFGPGTRLTVL.

This clone was detected a few times. The chain carries TRBV6-6 and TRBJ2-7, with D perhaps TRBD2 (5 bases). CDR3 length: 12 amino acids. The ends were cut back, 2 bases at V and 5 bases at J, with 7 bases in the middle. Germline CDR1 MNHNY, CDR2 SVGAGI (reference sequence). CDR3 residues: CASSYPTNEQYF. The CDR3 DNA follows: TGTGCCAGCAGTTACCCGACTAACGAGCAGTACTTC.

The chain employs TRBV27 and TRBJ1-5; D gene ambiguous. The CDR3 contains 15 residues. The V end was cut by 0 bases, the J end by 5 bases, with 11 bases between. Germline V CDR1 and CDR2: MNHEY, SMNVEV (reference sequence). The CDR3 DNA follows: TGTGCCAGCAGTTTATCGGGCCTTAGAGATCAGCCCCAGCATTTT. This codes for CASSLSGLRDQPQHF.

The chain recombines TRBV7-6 with TRBJ2-5; 11 bases match TRBD2. Germline CDR1 reads SGHVS; CDR2 reads FNYEAQ. The CDR3 extends over 15 amino acids. J gave up 5 bases and V 2 bases, and 4 bases lay outside the gene matches. The CDR3 DNA is TGTGCCAGCAGCTTACTAGCGGGGGGCCCGGAGACCCAGTACTTC. It yields the protein CASSLLAGGPETQYF.

The chain carries TRBV9 and TRBJ2-2; D call uncertain. The germline V gene encodes CDR1 SGDLS and CDR2 YYNGEE. With 2 bases removed from V and 6 bases from J, the gap between germline ends came to 5 bases. The CDR3 has 12 residues. The CDR3 spells CASSVSAGELFF. The CDR3 DNA follows: TGTGCCAGCAGCGTTTCCGCCGGGGAGCTGTTTTTT.

The chain joins TRBV7-8 to TRBJ1-1; a possible D gene is TRBD1 (5 bases). V shed 1 base and J shed 0 bases, with 12 bases lying between them. This CDR3 contains 16 residues. Germline CDR1 is SGHVS and CDR2 is FQNEAQ. Here the CDR3 reads CASSLVFSGLNTEAFF. CDR3 DNA: TGTGCCAGCAGCTTAGTATTCTCAGGGCTGAACACTGAAGCTTTCTTT.

Comments on this clone: Mismatch with germline at one junction end may stem from a read error. The J gene is TRBJ2-7, the V gene TRBV7-9; 8 positions match TRBD2. The CDR3 runs 17 residues. Germline assignment: CDR1 SEHNR and CDR2 FQNEAQ (reference sequence). CDR3 nucleotides: TGTTCCAGCAGCTTATCCGTCACGGGAGGGGGTACTTACGAGCAGTACTTC. Protein: CSSSLSVTGGGTYEQYF.

V and J are TRBV5-1 and TRBJ1-1, with 8 bases identical to TRBD1. The CDR3 has 16 amino acids. Trimming removed 2 bases from V and 3 bases from J; junction bases left unmatched: 9. Germline V gene data show CDR1 as SGHRS and CDR2 as YFSETQ. The CDR3 region has the DNA TGCGCCAGCAGCTTTAGTACAGGGGGTGGGGACACTGAAGCTTTCTTT. Its translation is CASSFSTGGGDTEAFF.

This chain joins TRBV6-5 and TRBJ1-1, with TRBD1 matching 8 bases. This CDR3 has 15 residues. V lost 9 bases, J lost 4 bases, and 13 bases stayed unmatched. Germline V gene sequence: CDR1 MNHEY, CDR2 SVGAGI. DNA of the CDR3: TGTGCCAGAGACAGGGGCCATCCACGACCCACTGAAGCTTTCTTT. This gives the protein CARDRGHPRPTEAFF.